The rows below give T cell receptor beta chains drawn from one sample of a study of blood T cells in healthy people across ages. TCRdb used MiXCR to reprocess the 5' RACE reads, holding one entry per CDR3 protein. The repertoire holds approximately 770,000 distinct CDR3 sequences, roughly 64% seen once, with 22% in the top ten. Source material: blood. These receptors came from a man younger than 40 in good health. The CDR3 runs from the conserved cysteine through the conserved F or W. The D gene is left open where the match is weak. Not every row has a clone size; where given, it reads once, few, many or a size class.

CASTQAALRDEQFF | TGTGCCAGCACCCAAGCAGCGCTGAGGGATGAGCAGTTCTTC | TRBJ2-1 | 14 | TRBV13 | . | .
CSAILAGSIGANVLTF | TGCAGTGCGATACTAGCGGGTTCTATAGGGGCCAACGTCCTGACTTTC | TRBJ2-6 | 16 | TRBV20-1 | TRBD2 | once
CSARTQGSGNQPQHF | TGCAGTGCTAGAACCCAGGGAAGCGGCAATCAGCCCCAGCATTTT | TRBJ1-5 | 15 | TRBV20-1 | . | once
CASSLAEGAGVEQYF | TGCGCCAGCAGCTTGGCCGAGGGCGCCGGGGTAGAGCAGTACTTC | TRBJ2-7 | 15 | TRBV5-1 | . | .
CSARSREAFF | TGCAGTGCAAGGTCGCGTGAAGCTTTCTTT | TRBJ1-1 | 10 | TRBV20-1 | . | few
CASSLVVGDKNIQYF | TGTGCCAGCAGCTTAGTCGTAGGGGATAAGAACATTCAGTACTTC | TRBJ2-4 | 15 | TRBV7-2 | . | few
CASSPRGKRYEQYF | TGTGCCAGCAGCCCGCGGGGGAAGCGGTACGAGCAGTACTTC | TRBJ2-7 | 14 | TRBV7-9 | TRBD2 | .
CASSLWRSDQNNEQFF | TGTGCCAGCAGTTTATGGCGTAGTGACCAAAACAATGAGCAGTTCTTC | TRBJ2-1 | 16 | TRBV28 | . | .
CAISGQDQGYTF | TGTGCCATCAGTGGGCAGGACCAAGGCTACACCTTC | TRBJ1-2 | 12 | TRBV10-3 | . | .
CASSQRLAADTQYF | TGTGCCAGCAGCCAACGTCTAGCAGCAGATACGCAGTATTTT | TRBJ2-3 | 14 | TRBV3-1 | . | .
CASSYYSGDYNEQFF | TGCGCCAGCAGCTACTACTCCGGGGATTACAATGAGCAGTTCTTC | TRBJ2-1 | 15 | TRBV5-1 | . | .
CASIGQSREQYF | TGTGCCAGCATTGGACAGTCCCGCGAGCAGTACTTC | TRBJ2-7 | 12 | TRBV7-9 | . | .
CASTLTLGRNEQFF | TGTGCCAGCACCCTAACACTGGGCCGCAATGAGCAGTTCTTC | TRBJ2-1 | 14 | TRBV6-6 | . | .
CASSYAGDSSYEQYF | TGTGCCAGCAGTTATGCCGGGGACTCCTCCTACGAGCAGTACTTC | TRBJ2-7 | 15 | TRBV27 | . | .
CAIGTSSYEQYF | TGTGCCATCGGGACTAGCTCCTACGAGCAGTACTTC | TRBJ2-7 | 12 | TRBV10-3 | TRBD2 | few
CSATQGMGTDTQYF | TGCAGTGCTACACAGGGGATGGGCACAGATACGCAGTATTTT | TRBJ2-3 | 14 | TRBV20-1 | TRBD1 | .
CAIRTGVTDTQYF | TGTGCCATCAGGACAGGGGTCACAGATACGCAGTATTTT | TRBJ2-3 | 13 | TRBV10-3 | TRBD1 | .
CASSPPGSGSSNEQFF | TGTGCCAGCAGTCCCCCGGGGAGCGGGAGCAGCAATGAGCAGTTCTTC | TRBJ2-1 | 16 | TRBV12-3/TRBV12-4 | TRBD2 | .
CSVLQGADTGELFF | TGCAGCGTTCTACAGGGCGCGGACACCGGGGAGCTGTTTTTT | TRBJ2-2 | 14 | TRBV29-1 | . | .
CSVEIGSGYTF | TGCAGCGTTGAAATTGGATCCGGCTACACCTTC | TRBJ1-2 | 11 | TRBV29-1 | . | .
CAISESKGILRYEQFF | TGTGCCATCAGTGAGTCGAAAGGGATCCTCCGTTATGAGCAGTTCTTC | TRBJ2-1 | 16 | TRBV10-3 | . | .
CASSLQGPNEQFF | TGTGCCAGCAGTTTACAGGGCCCCAATGAGCAGTTCTTC | TRBJ2-1 | 13 | TRBV12-3/TRBV12-4 | . | few
CSATRRLLNTDTQYF | TGCAGTGCTACCAGACGCTTACTTAACACAGATACGCAGTATTTT | TRBJ2-3 | 15 | TRBV20-1 | . | few
CASSSDRSDTQYF | TGTGCCAGCAGCTCCGACAGGTCCGATACGCAGTATTTT | TRBJ2-3 | 13 | TRBV7-2 | . | .
CASSMGRSRPSQETQYF | TGCGCCAGCAGCATGGGACGTTCACGCCCCTCCCAAGAGACCCAGTACTTC | TRBJ2-5 | 17 | TRBV5-1 | . | .
CASSLGRIYGYTF | TGTGCCAGCAGCTTAGGACGGATTTATGGCTACACCTTC | TRBJ1-2 | 13 | TRBV7-9 | . | .
CASSRGQPYGYTF | TGTGCCAGTAGTCGAGGACAGCCCTATGGCTACACCTTC | TRBJ1-2 | 13 | TRBV7-9 | . | .
CASSVLSEGEQYF | TGTGCCAGCAGCGTCCTTTCAGAGGGCGAGCAGTACTTC | TRBJ2-7 | 13 | TRBV9 | . | .
CASSFTRAGENEQYF | TGTGCCAGCAGTTTTACGAGGGCAGGGGAGAACGAGCAGTACTTC | TRBJ2-7 | 15 | TRBV27 | . | .
CASREGVLGSPLHF | TGTGCCAGCAGGGAAGGGGTTCTTGGTTCACCCCTCCACTTT | TRBJ1-6 | 14 | TRBV2 | . | few
CSVEDAPSNEQFF | TGCAGCGTTGAAGATGCGCCGAGCAATGAGCAGTTCTTC | TRBJ2-1 | 13 | TRBV29-1 | . | few
CASSFGDAGGFF | TGTGCCAGCAGCTTCGGGGACGCCGGGGGGTTCTTC | TRBJ2-1 | 12 | TRBV7-9 | . | .
CASSPREGVDTQYF | TGTGCCAGCAGCCCACGGGAGGGCGTAGATACGCAGTATTTT | TRBJ2-3 | 14 | TRBV3-1 | TRBD2 | .
CASSQTTSGGDTQYF | TGTGCCAGCAGTCAAACGACTAGCGGTGGGGATACGCAGTATTTT | TRBJ2-3 | 15 | TRBV2 | TRBD2 | .
CASSLAGRDYGYTF | TGTGCCAGCAGCTTGGCCGGGCGAGACTATGGCTACACCTTC | TRBJ1-2 | 14 | TRBV5-4 | . | .
CASSSPGTGSTEQFF | TGTGCCAGCAGCTCCCCCGGGACAGGGTCCACTGAGCAGTTCTTC | TRBJ2-1 | 15 | TRBV11-2 | TRBD1 | .
CASSLGRITGASSYEQYF | TGTGCCAGCAGCTTAGGGCGTATAACAGGGGCAAGCTCCTACGAGCAGTACTTC | TRBJ2-7 | 18 | TRBV7-2 | TRBD1 | .
CASSLGARGLNYGYTF | TGTGCCAGCAGTTTGGGTGCTAGGGGACTAAACTATGGCTACACCTTC | TRBJ1-2 | 16 | TRBV5-4 | . | .
CASTPRAFTDTQYF | TGCGCCAGCACCCCAAGGGCTTTCACAGATACGCAGTATTTT | TRBJ2-3 | 14 | TRBV4-3 | . | few
CASSRWLQETQYF | TGTGCCAGCAGCCGTTGGCTCCAAGAGACCCAGTACTTC | TRBJ2-5 | 13 | TRBV3-1 | . | .
CASSSNVGLAEQFF | TGTGCCAGCAGCTCAAATGTGGGACTAGCGGAGCAGTTCTTC | TRBJ2-1 | 14 | TRBV13 | TRBD2 | .
CASSLMGTGSNQPQHF | TGCGCCAGCAGCTTGATGGGGACAGGTTCCAATCAGCCCCAGCATTTT | TRBJ1-5 | 16 | TRBV5-1 | TRBD1 | many
CASSNRDSRTYEQYF | TGTGCCAGCAGTAACCGGGACTCACGAACTTACGAGCAGTACTTC | TRBJ2-7 | 15 | TRBV6-5 | . | few
CAWRGGRNTEAFF | TGTGCCTGGAGAGGAGGCAGGAACACTGAAGCTTTCTTT | TRBJ1-1 | 13 | TRBV30 | . | .
CSASAGGSSYNSPLHF | TGCAGTGCTAGTGCTGGGGGGAGCTCCTATAATTCACCCCTCCACTTT | TRBJ1-6 | 16 | TRBV20-1 | . | .
CASSLGGTRGAETQYF | TGTGCCAGCAGTTTAGGGGGGACGAGAGGGGCAGAGACCCAGTACTTC | TRBJ2-5 | 16 | TRBV12-3/TRBV12-4 | . | few
CSATRQGNYGYTF | TGCAGCGCAACCCGACAGGGTAACTATGGCTACACCTTC | TRBJ1-2 | 13 | TRBV29-1 | TRBD1 | .
CSATPFNEQYF | TGCAGTGCTACCCCTTTTAACGAGCAGTACTTC | TRBJ2-7 | 11 | TRBV20-1 | . | .
CASRARQETNTEAFF | TGTGCCAGCAGGGCCAGACAGGAGACGAACACTGAAGCTTTCTTT | TRBJ1-1 | 15 | TRBV6-5 | . | .
CASSYISNTEAFF | TGTGCCAGCAGTTACATCTCGAACACTGAAGCTTTCTTT | TRBJ1-1 | 13 | TRBV6-5 | . | few
CASSSRSFQETQYF | TGTGCCAGCAGCAGCCGGAGCTTCCAAGAGACCCAGTACTTC | TRBJ2-5 | 14 | TRBV7-2 | . | few
CASSLTSVKSQETQYF | TGTGCCAGCAGCCTGACTAGCGTGAAAAGTCAGGAGACCCAGTACTTC | TRBJ2-5 | 16 | TRBV7-9 | TRBD2 | .
CSVLAGTQETQYF | TGCAGCGTACTAGCGGGCACTCAAGAGACCCAGTACTTC | TRBJ2-5 | 13 | TRBV20-1 | TRBD2 | few
CASSQIPGDHPYNEQFF | TGTGCTAGCAGCCAAATACCAGGGGATCATCCCTACAATGAGCAGTTCTTC | TRBJ2-1 | 17 | TRBV4-2 | . | .
CASSYSGQVGNIQYF | TGTGCCAGCAGTTACTCGGGGCAGGTCGGCAACATTCAGTACTTC | TRBJ2-4 | 15 | TRBV6-5 | . | .
CASSQGFAGVETQYF | TGCGCCAGCAGCCAAGGATTTGCGGGCGTCGAGACCCAGTACTTC | TRBJ2-5 | 15 | TRBV4-3 | . | few
CASSPGGETVETQYF | TGCGCCAGCAGCCCCGGGGGGGAGACGGTAGAGACCCAGTACTTC | TRBJ2-5 | 15 | TRBV4-1 | TRBD2 | few
CASSLHPAGGIGNEQFF | TGTGCCAGCAGCCTACATCCCGCGGGAGGGATCGGAAATGAGCAGTTCTTC | TRBJ2-1 | 17 | TRBV28 | TRBD2 | .
CASSRKRTEETQYF | TGTGCCAGCTCACGGAAGCGGACGGAAGAGACCCAGTACTTC | TRBJ2-5 | 14 | TRBV18 | . | .